Shown below are 21 T cell receptor beta chains from a single sample sequenced in a study of T-cell memory formation after mild COVID-19. Via MiXCR, TCRdb re-called the 5' RACE reads, giving one row per CDR3 protein. The sample includes about 150,000 distinct CDR3 sequences, around 30% seen only once; the top ten take more than 10%. Sequencing was carried out using PBMCs or a T cell subset sorted from them (not recorded which). The receptors derive from an adult woman who had mild COVID-19 (a few samples of this study predate the infection). Cell type and time point are not known.

The CDR3 DNA is TGTGCCAGCAGCTCTAGTACAGGGGCCTCCTACAATGAGCAGTTCTTC. Its protein product is CASSSSTGASYNEQFF. V is TRBV11-3 and J is TRBJ2-1; TRBD1 matches 7 bases. Germline V CDR1 and CDR2: SGHNT, YENEEA. The junction had 6 bases not matched to a gene; V was cut back by 4 bases and J by 0 bases. The CDR3 loop spans 16 amino acids. The full variable domain, completed using reference TRBV11-3 and TRBJ2-1, is EAGVVQSPRYKIIEKKQPVAFWCNPISGHNTLYWYLQNLGQGPELLIRYENEEAVDDSQLPKDRFSAERLKGVDSTLKIQPAELGDSAVYLCASSSSTGASYNEQFFGPGTRLTVL.

This clonotype was seen repeatedly, ten times or more. The CDR3 region has the DNA TGTGCCAGCAGCTTAGAAGGGTGGACTGAAGCTTTCTTT. It translates to CASSLEGWTEAFF. The chain has TRBV7-9 and TRBJ1-1; no firm D call. The CDR3 has 13 residues. Germline assignment: CDR1 SEHNR and CDR2 FQNEAQ (reference sequence). Trimming removed 1 base at V and 5 bases at J, with 8 bases between.

The CDR3 sequence is CASIEAGGVGELFF. CDR3 in DNA: TGTGCCAGCATAGAAGCGGGAGGAGTCGGGGAGCTGTTTTTT. This sequence joins TRBV28 and TRBJ2-2, with 9 nucleotides matching TRBD2. V shed 7 bases, J shed 7 bases, and the junction held 7 bases outside the gene matches. Germline V lookup: CDR1 MDHEN, CDR2 SYDVKM. The CDR3 runs to 14 residues.

The chain couples TRBV24-1 to TRBJ2-5; D gene ambiguous. Germline CDR1 KGHDR, CDR2 SFDVKD. This CDR3 region has 15 residues. Trimming took off 3 bases at V and 1 base at J, with 11 bases between the two ends. The CDR3 loop is CATSDPERTQETQYF. The CDR3 coding sequence is TGTGCCACCAGTGATCCCGAGCGAACCCAAGAGACCCAGTACTTC.

This clonotype occurred a few times. The genes are TRBV20-1 and TRBJ1-6, with unresolved D. The germline V gene has CDR1 DFQATT and CDR2 SNEGSKA (reference sequence). V gave up 6 bases and J gave up 13 bases, with 25 bases separating them. The CDR3 runs 15 residues. The CDR3 loop reads CSATPQEGPRLPLHF. The CDR3 nucleotides read TGCAGTGCCACACCCCAGGAGGGCCCCCGGCTTCCCCTCCACTTT.

There are a few counts of this clonotype. V is TRBV1 and J is TRBJ1-2; the DNA was not compared with TRBD1, the D call given in the table. TRBV1 is termed a pseudogene. CDR3 size: 11 residues. The CDR3 nucleotides are TGCACCACCCTGACCCCCGCAGGCTACACCTTC. The encoded protein is CTTLTPAGYTF.

The rearrangement uses TRBV5-1 and TRBJ2-4; D perhaps matches TRBD2 (5 bases). CDR3 length: 15 amino acids. The germline CDR1 and CDR2 sequences are SGHRS and YFSETQ. The germline V and J ends were trimmed by 4 bases and 0 bases, with 11 bases remaining between them. CDR3 region: CASSPGVQAKNIQYF. CDR3 DNA sequence: TGCGCCAGCAGCCCCGGGGTACAAGCCAAAAACATTCAGTACTTC.

V and J are TRBV15 and TRBJ2-7, with TRBD1 identical over 7 bases. The V gene end was trimmed by 0 bases and the J gene end by 3 bases; junction bases not matched to a gene: 5. Germline V gene data show CDR1 as LNHNV and CDR2 as YYDKDF (reference sequence). This CDR3 has 15 residues. CDR3 sequence: CATSREGGQNYEQYF. The CDR3 nucleotides are TGTGCCACCAGCAGAGAAGGGGGACAGAACTACGAGCAGTACTTC.

The genes are TRBV7-8 and TRBJ2-3; D gene ambiguous. In germline, CDR1 is SGHVS, CDR2 FQNEAQ. This CDR3 is built from 14 residues. Trimming removed 6 bases at V and 0 bases at J, with 10 bases between. The CDR3 DNA reads as TGTGCCAGCAGTCCCAGACCGAGCACAGATACGCAGTATTTT. It translates to CASSPRPSTDTQYF.

The chain has TRBV12-3 or TRBV12-4 and TRBJ2-3, with TRBD2 identical over 8 bases. V lost 4 bases to trimming and J lost 0 bases; unmatched junction nucleotides: 6. This CDR3 comprises 16 residues. Here the CDR3 DNA reads TGTGCCAGCAGTTCTGCTAGCGGGTCTAGCACAGATACGCAGTATTTT. Its protein product is CASSSASGSSTDTQYF.

V is TRBV5-8 and J is TRBJ2-7; TRBD1 matches at 9 bases. V shed 3 bases, J shed 6 bases, and the junction held 7 bases outside the gene matches. Germline V gene data show CDR1 as SGHTS and CDR2 as YDEGEE. The CDR3 is 14 residues long. CDR3 nucleotides: TGTGCCAGCAGCTGGGGACAGGGACTTACCGAGCAGTACTTC. The encoded protein is CASSWGQGLTEQYF.

The gene calls are TRBV2 and TRBJ1-5, with 11 bases identical to TRBD1. Germline trimming cut 6 bases from V and 1 base from J; bases unmatched to any gene: 8. The CDR3 is 17 residues long. Germline lookup yields CDR1 SNHLY and CDR2 FYNNEI. CDR3 amino acids: CASSDRTGGGSNQPQHF. In nucleotides, the CDR3 is TGTGCCAGCAGCGACCGGACAGGGGGCGGGAGCAATCAGCCCCAGCATTTT.

This clonotype was recorded a few times. The V and J genes are TRBV12-3 or TRBV12-4 and TRBJ2-7, with 8 bases matching TRBD2. Trimming removed 3 bases from V and 7 bases from J; junction bases left unmatched: 8. The CDR3 spans 14 residues. The CDR3, as DNA: TGTGCCAGCAGTTTTGGACTAGCATCGGGGGAGCAGTACTTC. This gives the protein CASSFGLASGEQYF.

The table lists this clonotype with a few counts. V is TRBV29-1 and J is TRBJ2-1, with D unresolved. Per germline, CDR1 SQVTM and CDR2 ANQGSEA. V lost 6 bases and J lost 8, with 14 bases in between. The CDR3 length is 12 residues. Here the CDR3 reads CSVRTGTYEQFF. The CDR3 DNA reads TGCAGCGTCAGGACGGGTACCTATGAGCAGTTCTTC.

This clonotype appeared a few times. The chain carries TRBV20-1 and TRBJ2-3, with 7 bases identical to TRBD2. This CDR3 spans 17 amino acids. J lost 3 bases, V lost 6 bases, and 18 bases had no gene match. Germline values: CDR1 DFQATT, CDR2 SNEGSKA (reference sequence). CDR3 sequence reads: CSATSFQAGLSTDTQYF. As DNA, the CDR3 is TGCAGTGCCACATCGTTCCAAGCGGGGTTGAGTACAGATACGCAGTATTTT.

This clonotype was picked up a small number of times. J is TRBJ2-7 and V is TRBV6-2 or TRBV6-3; D is unclear. Germline loops: CDR1 MNHEY, CDR2 SVGEGT. The V end lost 5 bases, the J end lost 3 bases, and 5 bases lay between the germline ends. There are 11 residues in the CDR3. CDR3 residues: CASSDNYEQYF. CDR3 in DNA: TGTGCCAGCAGTGACAACTACGAGCAGTACTTC.

CDR3 loop: CASSQEGAGGRVFF. Written as DNA, the CDR3 is TGTGCCAGCAGCCAAGAAGGAGCGGGAGGGCGGGTGTTTTTT. This chain connects TRBV4-2 to TRBJ2-2; 10 bases line up with TRBD2. CDR3 length equals 14 residues. J lost 15 bases, V lost 0 bases, and 7 bases had no gene match. The V gene's germline CDR1 is LGHNA and CDR2 YNFKEQ.

This clonotype was seen more than once but under ten times. The chain joins TRBV11-1 to TRBJ2-2; 11 nucleotides line up with TRBD2. V was clipped by 6 bases and J by 2 bases; unmatched bases: 8. The CDR3 is made up of 17 amino acids. The germline V gene encodes CDR1 SGHAT and CDR2 FQDESV (reference sequence). CDR3 nucleotides: TGTGCCAGCAGTCGACTAGCGGGAAACCTCAACACCGGGGAGCTGTTTTTT. Translation gives CASSRLAGNLNTGELFF.

This clonotype appeared a few times. This chain links TRBV29-1 with TRBJ1-1; D is ambiguous. The V gene's germline CDR1 is SQVTM and CDR2 ANQGSEA. The CDR3 loop spans 11 amino acids. The V end was cut by 7 bases, the J end by 3 bases, with 9 bases between. The CDR3 DNA follows: TGCAGCGGAAACCGGTACACTGAAGCTTTCTTT. This encodes CSGNRYTEAFF.

The V and J genes are TRBV12-3 or TRBV12-4 and TRBJ1-5, with a tentative D call TRBD1 (5 bases). This CDR3 is 15 amino acids long. V dropped 5 bases and J dropped 3 bases, with 14 bases sitting between them. The CDR3 reads CASSDSGIFNQPQHF. CDR3 DNA sequence: TGTGCCAGCAGTGATTCAGGGATATTCAATCAGCCCCAGCATTTT.

The chain's CDR3 is CASSRGRSNQPQHF. As DNA, the CDR3 is TGTGCCAGCAGCCGGGGTCGTAGCAATCAGCCCCAGCATTTT. V is TRBV12-3 or TRBV12-4 and J is TRBJ1-5, with unresolved D. Trimming cost V 6 bases and J 0 bases, with 9 bases left between them. There are 14 residues in the CDR3.